The 12 T cell receptor beta chains below were found in one sample sequenced in a study of T-cell memory formation after mild COVID-19. TCRdb processed the 5' RACE reads anew with MiXCR; each CDR3 protein has one entry. The repertoire holds hundreds of thousands of distinct CDR3 sequences, around 21% seen once, with around 13% in the top ten. Sequencing used PBMCs or a T cell subset sorted from them (not recorded which). Source of these receptors: an adult woman who had mild COVID-19 (a few samples of this study predate the infection). Cell type and time point are not known.

This chain links TRBV4-1 with TRBJ2-7; D is uncertain. The CDR3 contains 13 residues. Germline V CDR1 and CDR2: MGHRA, YSYEKL. Trimming removed 2 bases at V and 3 bases at J, with 8 bases between. The chain's CDR3 is CASSQQLDYEQYF. CDR3 nucleotide sequence: TGCGCCAGCAGCCAACAACTGGACTACGAGCAGTACTTC.

This clonotype was counted between two and nine times. The rearrangement joins TRBV11-3 to TRBJ1-6, with 9 bases matching TRBD1. The CDR3 is made up of 16 amino acids. Germline V CDR1 and CDR2: SGHNT, YENEEA. Trimming cost V 5 bases and J 7 bases; bases outside gene matches: 9. This CDR3 reads CASSRIQGARNSPLHF. The CDR3 DNA reads TGTGCCAGCAGCCGCATACAGGGGGCCAGGAATTCACCCCTCCACTTT.

The chain couples TRBV5-1 to TRBJ2-2; no clear D gene. The CDR3 has 15 residues. V lost 4 bases and J lost 1, with 11 bases in between. Germline V gives CDR1 SGHRS, CDR2 YFSETQ. CDR3 coding DNA: TGCGCCAGCAGCGGTATGAACAGGAACACCGGGGAGCTGTTTTTT. This encodes CASSGMNRNTGELFF.

J is TRBJ2-7 and V is TRBV11-2; D ambiguous. Trimming took off 0 bases at V and 5 bases at J, with 5 bases between the two ends. Germline V lookup: CDR1 SGHAT, CDR2 FQNNGV. This CDR3 comprises 12 residues. CDR3 protein: CASSLDHHEQYF. For the CDR3, the DNA is TGTGCCAGCAGCTTAGACCACCACGAGCAGTACTTC.

The chain employs TRBV20-1 and TRBJ2-1, with D maybe TRBD2 (7 bases). Deletions cut 5 bases from V and 4 bases from J, with 21 bases between. CDR1 DFQATT and CDR2 SNEGSKA come from the germline V gene (reference sequence). The CDR3 runs to 16 residues. CDR3 loop: CSAENRGLAAYNEQFF. CDR3 DNA: TGCAGTGCTGAAAATCGGGGGCTAGCGGCTTACAATGAGCAGTTCTTC.

This clonotype was detected a few times. The J gene is TRBJ2-3, the V gene TRBV5-1; 9 bases map to TRBD1. Germline V gene lookup returns CDR1 SGHRS and CDR2 YFSETQ. This CDR3 has 20 amino acids. The ends lost 3 bases at V and 1 base at J; junction bases unmatched: 18. The CDR3 DNA is TGCGCCAGCAGCTGGCGACCGGGACAGGGTCTCTCAGGAGGCACAGATACGCAGTATTTT. Encoded protein: CASSWRPGQGLSGGTDTQYF.

At least ten counts were recorded for this clonotype. The V gene is TRBV20-1, the J gene TRBJ2-1, with TRBD2 identical over 13 bases. Germline CDR1 DFQATT, CDR2 SNEGSKA (reference sequence). This CDR3 is built from 15 residues. V shed 6 bases and J 4 bases; nucleotides not matched to a gene: 6. The CDR3 spells CSATLAGGGYNEQFF. In DNA, the CDR3 is TGCAGTGCGACACTAGCGGGAGGGGGTTACAATGAGCAGTTCTTC.

In this sample, this clonotype turned up a few times. This chain joins TRBV24-1 and TRBJ1-5, with 8 positions matching TRBD1. The germline V gene encodes CDR1 KGHDR and CDR2 SFDVKD. Losses at the gene ends were 12 bases for V and 5 bases for J; bases not matched to a gene: 8. The CDR3 consists of 13 residues. The CDR3, as DNA: TGTGCCGGGCAACAGGGGGTAGATCAGCCCCAGCATTTT. Its translation is CAGQQGVDQPQHF.

A few counts support this clonotype. The gene calls are TRBV5-4 and TRBJ1-1; D is possibly TRBD1 (6 bases). This CDR3 is built from 14 residues. Germline V gene sequence: CDR1 SGHNT, CDR2 YYREEE (reference sequence). V lost 2 bases to trimming and J lost 1 base, with 9 bases between them. In DNA form, the CDR3 reads TGTGCCAGCAGCTTATACAGGGAGAACACTGAAGCTTTCTTT. Its protein product is CASSLYRENTEAFF.

The chain carries TRBV6-2 or TRBV6-3 and TRBJ2-1, with 10 positions matching TRBD2. Unmatched junction bases numbered 4, after V lost 2 bases and J lost 15 bases. The germline V gene has CDR1 MNHEY and CDR2 SVGEGT. The CDR3 runs to 12 residues. The CDR3 spells CASSYRLAGAFF. DNA for the CDR3: TGTGCCAGCAGTTACCGGCTAGCGGGAGCGTTCTTC.

This chain connects TRBV4-2 to TRBJ1-5, with 7 bases matching TRBD1. Germline lookup yields CDR1 LGHNA and CDR2 YNFKEQ. There are 16 residues in the CDR3. Trimming removed 2 bases from V and 1 base from J; junction bases left unmatched: 5. The DNA of the CDR3 is TGTGCCAGCAGCCAACTAGACAGGGACAGCAATCAGCCCCAGCATTTT. Translation: CASSQLDRDSNQPQHF.

The chain has TRBV6-6 and TRBJ2-1; 8 bases agree with TRBD1. This CDR3 has 14 amino acids. Trimming at V came to 2 bases and at J to 9 bases, leaving 6 bases not matched to a gene. Germline V gene lookup returns CDR1 MNHNY and CDR2 SVGAGI (reference sequence). CDR3 in amino acids: CASSYAPTGGEQFF. As DNA, the CDR3 is TGTGCCAGCAGTTACGCCCCTACAGGGGGTGAGCAGTTCTTC.